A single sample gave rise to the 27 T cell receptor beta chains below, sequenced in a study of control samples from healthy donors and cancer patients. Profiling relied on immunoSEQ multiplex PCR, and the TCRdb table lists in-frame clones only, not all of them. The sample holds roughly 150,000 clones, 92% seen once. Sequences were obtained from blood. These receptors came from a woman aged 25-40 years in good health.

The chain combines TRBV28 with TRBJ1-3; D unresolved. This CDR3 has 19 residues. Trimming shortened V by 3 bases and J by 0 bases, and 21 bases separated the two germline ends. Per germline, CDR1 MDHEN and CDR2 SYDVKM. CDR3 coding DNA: TGTGCCAGCAGTTTGGATGTGGCAGGTTTTTCGCCCTCTGGAAACACCATATATTTT. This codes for CASSLDVAGFSPSGNTIYF.

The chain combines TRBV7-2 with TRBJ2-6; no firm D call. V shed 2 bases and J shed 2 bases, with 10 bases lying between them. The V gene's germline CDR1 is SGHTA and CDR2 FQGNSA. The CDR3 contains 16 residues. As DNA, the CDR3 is TGTGCCAGCAGCTTAATCATCCGGGCTGGGGCCAACGTCCTGACTTTC. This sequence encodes CASSLIIRAGANVLTF.

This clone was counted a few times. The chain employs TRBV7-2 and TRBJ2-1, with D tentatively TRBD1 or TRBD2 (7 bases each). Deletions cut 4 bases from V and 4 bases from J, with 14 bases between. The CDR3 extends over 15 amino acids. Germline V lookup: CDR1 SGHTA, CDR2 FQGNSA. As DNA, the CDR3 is TGTGCCAGCAGCTCCCAGGGGGGGGAATACAATGAGCAGTTCTTC. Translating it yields CASSSQGGEYNEQFF.

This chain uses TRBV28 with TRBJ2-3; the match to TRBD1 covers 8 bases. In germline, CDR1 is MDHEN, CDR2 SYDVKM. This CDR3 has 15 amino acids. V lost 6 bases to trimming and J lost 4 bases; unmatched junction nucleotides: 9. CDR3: CASSTLQGVSDTQYF. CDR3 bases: TGTGCCAGCAGCACTCTACAGGGGGTCTCAGATACGCAGTATTTT.

CDR3 coding DNA: TGCGCCAGCAGCTCCCGGGACTTCCCTAACTCCTATAATTCACCCCTCCACTTT. Translation: CASSSRDFPNSYNSPLHF. The chain joins TRBV4-1 to TRBJ1-6, with TRBD1 as a possible D gene (5 bases). The CDR3 extends over 18 amino acids. V lost 5 bases to trimming and J lost 0 bases, with 17 bases between them. Germline values: CDR1 MGHRA, CDR2 YSYEKL.

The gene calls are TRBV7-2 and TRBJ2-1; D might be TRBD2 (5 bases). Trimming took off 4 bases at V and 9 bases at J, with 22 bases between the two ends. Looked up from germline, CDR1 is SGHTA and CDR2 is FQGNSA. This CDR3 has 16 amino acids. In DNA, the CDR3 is TGTGCCAGCAGCTCCGCCGGAGCGGTCCTGACCGGTGAGCAGTTCTTC. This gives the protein CASSSAGAVLTGEQFF.

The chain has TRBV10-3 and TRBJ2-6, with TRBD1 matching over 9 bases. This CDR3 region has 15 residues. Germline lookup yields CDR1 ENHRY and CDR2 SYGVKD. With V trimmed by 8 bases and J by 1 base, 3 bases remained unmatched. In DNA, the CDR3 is TGTGCCATCCGGGACAGGGTATCTGGGGCCAACGTCCTGACTTTC. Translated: CAIRDRVSGANVLTF.

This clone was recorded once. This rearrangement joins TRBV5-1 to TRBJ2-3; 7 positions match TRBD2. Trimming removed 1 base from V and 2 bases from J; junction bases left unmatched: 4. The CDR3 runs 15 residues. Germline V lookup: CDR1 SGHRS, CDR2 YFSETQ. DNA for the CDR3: TGCGCCAGCAGCTTGCGGGGAGGGGTCACAGATACGCAGTATTTT. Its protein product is CASSLRGGVTDTQYF.

CDR3 in DNA: TGTGCCAGCAGCCTGGGACAGGGCGACAATGAGCAGTTCTTC. Protein: CASSLGQGDNEQFF. The rearrangement uses TRBV3-1 (or the pseudogene TRBV3-2) and TRBJ2-1, with 9 bases lining up with TRBD1. J lost 5 bases, V lost 4 bases, and 3 bases had no gene match. Germline V gene sequence: CDR1 LGHDT, CDR2 YNNKEL (reference sequence). The CDR3 loop spans 14 amino acids.

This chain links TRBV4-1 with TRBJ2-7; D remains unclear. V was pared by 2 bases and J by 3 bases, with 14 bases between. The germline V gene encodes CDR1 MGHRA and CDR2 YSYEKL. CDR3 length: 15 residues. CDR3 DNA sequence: TGCGCCAGCAGCCAAAATTTAATGGGGTTCTACGAGCAGTACTTC. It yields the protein CASSQNLMGFYEQYF.

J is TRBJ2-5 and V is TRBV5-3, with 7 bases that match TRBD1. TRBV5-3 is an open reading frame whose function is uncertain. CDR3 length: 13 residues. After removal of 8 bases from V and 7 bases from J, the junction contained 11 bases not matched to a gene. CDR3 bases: TGTGCCAGGATATTTACAGGGGAAGGGACCCAGTACTTC. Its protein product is CARIFTGEGTQYF.

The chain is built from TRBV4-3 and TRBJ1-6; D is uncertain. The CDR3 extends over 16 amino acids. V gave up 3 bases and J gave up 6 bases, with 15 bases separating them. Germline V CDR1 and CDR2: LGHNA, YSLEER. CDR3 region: CASSQEGPTFNSPLHF. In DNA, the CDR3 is TGCGCCAGCAGCCAGGAGGGTCCGACGTTTAATTCACCCCTCCACTTT.

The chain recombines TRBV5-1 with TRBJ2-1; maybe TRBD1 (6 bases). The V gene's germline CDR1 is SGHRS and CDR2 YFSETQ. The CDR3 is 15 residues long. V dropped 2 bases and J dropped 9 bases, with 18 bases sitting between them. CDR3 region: CASSFRSGLQGEQFF. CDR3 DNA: TGCGCCAGCAGCTTTCGGTCGGGCCTACAGGGTGAGCAGTTCTTC. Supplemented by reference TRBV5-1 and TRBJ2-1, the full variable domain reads KAGVTQTPRYLIKTRGQQVTLSCSPISGHRSVSWYQQTPGQGLQFLFEYFSETQRNKGNFPGRFSGRQFSNSRSEMNVSTLELGDSALYLCASSFRSGLQGEQFFGPGTRLTVL.

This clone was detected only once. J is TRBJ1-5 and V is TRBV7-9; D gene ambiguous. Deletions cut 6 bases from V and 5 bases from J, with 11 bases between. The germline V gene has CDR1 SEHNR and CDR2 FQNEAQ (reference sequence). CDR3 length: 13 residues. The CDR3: CASRVPPDQPQHF. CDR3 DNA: TGTGCCAGCAGAGTTCCCCCGGATCAGCCCCAGCATTTT. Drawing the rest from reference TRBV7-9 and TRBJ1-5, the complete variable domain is DTGVSQNPRHKITKRGQNVTFRCDPISEHNRLYWYRQTLGQGPEFLTYFQNEAQLEKSRLLSDRFSAERPKGSFSTLEIQRTEQGDSAMYLCASRVPPDQPQHFGDGTRLSIL.

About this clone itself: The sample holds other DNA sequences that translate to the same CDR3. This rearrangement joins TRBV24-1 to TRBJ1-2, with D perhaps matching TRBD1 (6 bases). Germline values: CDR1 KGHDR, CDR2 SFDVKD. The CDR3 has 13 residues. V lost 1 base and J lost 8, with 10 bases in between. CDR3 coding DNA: TGTGCCACCAGTGATTTACAGGGATACGGCTACACCTTC. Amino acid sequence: CATSDLQGYGYTF.

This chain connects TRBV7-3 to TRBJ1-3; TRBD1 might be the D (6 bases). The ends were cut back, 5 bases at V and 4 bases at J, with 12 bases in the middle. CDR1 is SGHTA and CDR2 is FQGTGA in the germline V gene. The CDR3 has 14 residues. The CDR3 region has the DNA TGTGCCAGCAGCCCCGCCGGACAGGGAAACACCATATATTTT. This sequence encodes CASSPAGQGNTIYF.

The CDR3 region has the DNA TGTGCCAGTAGTATAAGAGGGACTAGCGGGAAGACTACCAAAAACATTCAGTACTTC. Translating gives CASSIRGTSGKTTKNIQYF. This chain joins TRBV19 and TRBJ2-4, with TRBD2 matching 13 bases. CDR1 is LNHDA and CDR2 is SQIVND in the germline V gene (reference sequence). V lost 2 bases, J lost 2 bases, and 9 bases stayed unmatched. The CDR3 loop spans 19 amino acids.

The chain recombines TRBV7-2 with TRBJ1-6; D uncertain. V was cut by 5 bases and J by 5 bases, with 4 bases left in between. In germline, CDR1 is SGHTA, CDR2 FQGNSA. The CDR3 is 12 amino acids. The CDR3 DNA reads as TGTGCCAGCAGCGAAAATAATTCACCCCTCCACTTT. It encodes CASSENNSPLHF.

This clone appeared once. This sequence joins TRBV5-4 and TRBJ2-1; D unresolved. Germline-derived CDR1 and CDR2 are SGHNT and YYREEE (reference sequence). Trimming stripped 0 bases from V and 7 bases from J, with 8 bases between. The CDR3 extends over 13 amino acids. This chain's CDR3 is CASSLVRVNEQFF. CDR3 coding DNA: TGTGCCAGCAGCTTGGTGCGAGTAAATGAGCAGTTCTTC.

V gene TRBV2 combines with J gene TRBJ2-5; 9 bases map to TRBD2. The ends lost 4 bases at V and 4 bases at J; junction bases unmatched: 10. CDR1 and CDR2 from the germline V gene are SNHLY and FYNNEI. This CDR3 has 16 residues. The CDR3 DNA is TGTGCCAGCAGTGTTAGAATAGCGGGAGTCGGAGAGACCCAGTACTTC. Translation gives CASSVRIAGVGETQYF.

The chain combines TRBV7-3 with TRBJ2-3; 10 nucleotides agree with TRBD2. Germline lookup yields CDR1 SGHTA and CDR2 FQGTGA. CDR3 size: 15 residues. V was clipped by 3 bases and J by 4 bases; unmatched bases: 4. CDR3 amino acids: CASSFTGTSADTQYF. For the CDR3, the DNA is TGTGCCAGCAGCTTCACCGGGACTAGCGCAGATACGCAGTATTTT.

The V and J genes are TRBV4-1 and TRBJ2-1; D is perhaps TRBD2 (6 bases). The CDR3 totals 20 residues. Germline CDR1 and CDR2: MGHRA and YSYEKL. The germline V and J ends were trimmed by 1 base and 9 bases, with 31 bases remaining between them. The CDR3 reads CASSQGVFGGVLGERPEQFF. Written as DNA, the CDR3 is TGCGCCAGCAGCCAAGGGGTCTTCGGAGGGGTACTAGGGGAGCGTCCTGAGCAGTTCTTC.

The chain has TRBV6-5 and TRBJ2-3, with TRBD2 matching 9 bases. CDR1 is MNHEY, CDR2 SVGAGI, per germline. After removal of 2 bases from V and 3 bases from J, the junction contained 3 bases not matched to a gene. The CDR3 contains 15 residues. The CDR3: CASSYQAGGTDTQYF. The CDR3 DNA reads TGTGCCAGCAGTTACCAGGCGGGAGGGACAGATACGCAGTATTTT.

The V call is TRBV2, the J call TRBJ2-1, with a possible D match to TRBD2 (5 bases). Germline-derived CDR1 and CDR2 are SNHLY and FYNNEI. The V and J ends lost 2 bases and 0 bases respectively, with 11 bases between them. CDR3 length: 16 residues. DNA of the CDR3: TGTGCCAGCAGTGAATTGGACTCCAGCTCCTACAATGAGCAGTTCTTC. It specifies CASSELDSSSYNEQFF.

This CDR3 is CASSPSTGNEQFF. The CDR3, as DNA: TGTGCCAGCAGCCCTTCGACAGGGAATGAGCAGTTCTTC. This sequence joins TRBV12-3 or TRBV12-4 and TRBJ2-1; TRBD1 matches 7 bases. The V and J ends lost 6 bases and 7 bases, in that order; junction bases with no gene match: 6. CDR3 length equals 13 residues.

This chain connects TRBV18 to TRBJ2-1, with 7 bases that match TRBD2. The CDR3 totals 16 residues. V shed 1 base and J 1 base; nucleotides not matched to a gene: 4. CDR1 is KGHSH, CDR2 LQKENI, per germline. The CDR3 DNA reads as TGTGCCAGCTCACCACGGGAGGGAGGGTCCTACAATGAGCAGTTCTTC. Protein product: CASSPREGGSYNEQFF.

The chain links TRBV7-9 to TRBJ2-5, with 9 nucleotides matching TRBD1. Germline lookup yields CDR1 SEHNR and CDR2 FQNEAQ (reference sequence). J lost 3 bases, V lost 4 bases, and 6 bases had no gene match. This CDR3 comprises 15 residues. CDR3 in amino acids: CASSSGQGRKETQYF. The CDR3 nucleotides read TGTGCCAGCAGCTCGGGACAGGGCAGAAAAGAGACCCAGTACTTC.